This is a list of T cell receptor beta chains from one sample in a study of blood T cells in healthy people across ages. One entry per CDR3 protein results from TCRdb running MiXCR on the 5' RACE reads. The repertoire has 1.5 million to 2 million distinct CDR3 sequences, 39% of them found once; the top ten carry roughly 23%. The sequencing sample was made of blood. The receptors derive from a human donor in good health. Both conserved end residues are part of each CDR3. D genes are given only for firm matches. Not every row has a clone size; where given, it reads once, few, many or a size class.

V gene,clone size,J gene,D gene,CDR3 protein,CDR3 DNA
TRBV28,.,TRBJ2-3,TRBD2,CASSLTTSADTQYF,TGTGCCAGCAGTTTGACGACTAGCGCAGATACGCAGTATTTT
TRBV6-8,few,TRBJ2-1,.,CASSLWASPFF,TGTGCCAGCAGTTTATGGGCTAGTCCGTTCTTC
TRBV7-3,.,TRBJ1-1,.,CASSIASYTEAFF,TGTGCCAGCAGCATAGCGTCGTACACTGAAGCTTTCTTT
TRBV5-1,once,TRBJ2-1,.,CASGSPDITYNEQFF,TGCGCCAGCGGCTCCCCGGACATCACCTACAATGAGCAGTTCTTC
TRBV20-1,.,TRBJ1-1,.,CSGFRQNTEAFF,TGCAGTGGTTTCCGGCAGAACACTGAAGCTTTCTTT
TRBV4-2,.,TRBJ2-1,TRBD1,CASSGDRTNEQFF,TGTGCCAGCAGCGGGGACAGAACCAATGAGCAGTTCTTC
TRBV5-1,.,TRBJ2-7,.,CASSLSPSGATYEQYF,TGCGCCAGCAGCTTATCCCCCAGCGGAGCTACCTACGAGCAGTACTTC
TRBV9,once,TRBJ2-5,.,CASSLNAGSYKQYF,TGTGCCAGCAGCCTCAATGCGGGAAGCTACAAGCAGTACTTC
TRBV5-1,few,TRBJ2-7,TRBD2,CATRPSGTSYEQYF,TGCGCCACCCGTCCTAGCGGGACCTCCTACGAGCAGTACTTC
TRBV7-2,.,TRBJ2-3,TRBD2,CASSRASGTDTQYF,TGTGCCAGCAGCCGCGCTAGCGGGACAGATACGCAGTATTTT
TRBV28,.,TRBJ2-1,TRBD2,CASSFQRGSYYNEQFF,TGTGCCAGCAGTTTCCAGCGGGGGTCATACTACAATGAGCAGTTCTTC
TRBV6-2/TRBV6-3,.,TRBJ2-7,TRBD2,CASRGITKRGTYEQYF,TGTGCCAGCAGAGGAATTACGAAGCGGGGGACCTACGAGCAGTACTTC
TRBV7-6,.,TRBJ2-3,.,CASSLPIGGGTDTQYF,TGTGCCAGCAGCTTACCCATTGGGGGAGGCACAGATACGCAGTATTTT
TRBV29-1,.,TRBJ1-1,TRBD1,CSVGGETGAIRAFF,TGCAGCGTTGGAGGGGAGACAGGGGCAATCAGGGCTTTCTTT
TRBV4-2,few,TRBJ1-2,TRBD1,CASSRQGGTTNYGYTF,TGTGCCAGCAGCCGTCAGGGGGGTACAACTAACTATGGCTACACCTTC
TRBV4-3,.,TRBJ1-6,.,CASSQGTGARNSPLHF,TGCGCCAGCAGCCAAGGGACGGGGGCTCGTAATTCACCCCTCCACTTT
TRBV12-3/TRBV12-4,.,TRBJ1-3,TRBD1,CASGLTGGRNTIYF,TGTGCCAGCGGGTTGACAGGGGGCCGAAACACCATATATTTT
TRBV7-2,.,TRBJ2-5,TRBD2,CASVRTSSQETQYF,TGTGCCAGCGTCCGGACTAGCAGCCAAGAGACCCAGTACTTC
TRBV12-5,.,TRBJ2-3,.,CASGLFTKVSGLGDTQYF,TGTGCTAGTGGTTTGTTTACAAAGGTGTCAGGTCTCGGGGATACGCAGTATTTT
TRBV15,few,TRBJ2-7,.,CATSRGVQSSYEQYF,TGCGCCACCAGCAGGGGCGTCCAAAGCTCCTACGAGCAGTACTTC
TRBV5-1,.,TRBJ2-7,.,CVSSSVVRRREQYF,TGCGTCAGCAGCTCTGTAGTGAGGAGAAGGGAGCAGTACTTC
TRBV6-6,.,TRBJ2-3,.,CATGGPGDTQYF,TGTGCCACCGGGGGACCGGGGGATACGCAGTATTTT
TRBV20-1,once,TRBJ1-4,TRBD1,CSARGIGTGSEKLFF,TGCAGTGCTAGGGGTATCGGGACAGGATCTGAAAAACTGTTTTTT
TRBV6-2/TRBV6-3,.,TRBJ2-6,.,CASREDVARSGSGANVLTF,TGTGCCAGCCGCGAGGATGTGGCCAGGTCGGGCTCTGGGGCCAACGTCCTGACTTTC
TRBV14,.,TRBJ2-3,.,CAGSQLWLTDTQYF,TGTGCCGGCAGCCAACTTTGGCTCACAGATACGCAGTATTTT
TRBV6-6,.,TRBJ2-7,TRBD2,CASSMGGEIYEQYF,TGTGCCAGCAGCATGGGAGGGGAAATCTACGAGCAGTACTTC
TRBV3-1,.,TRBJ1-4,.,CASSQDRGTDFNEKLFF,TGTGCCAGCAGCCAAGATCGTGGGACGGACTTTAATGAAAAACTGTTTTTT
TRBV12-3/TRBV12-4,.,TRBJ2-7,.,CASSPHWGNSYEQYF,TGTGCCAGCAGCCCACACTGGGGGAATTCCTACGAGCAGTACTTC